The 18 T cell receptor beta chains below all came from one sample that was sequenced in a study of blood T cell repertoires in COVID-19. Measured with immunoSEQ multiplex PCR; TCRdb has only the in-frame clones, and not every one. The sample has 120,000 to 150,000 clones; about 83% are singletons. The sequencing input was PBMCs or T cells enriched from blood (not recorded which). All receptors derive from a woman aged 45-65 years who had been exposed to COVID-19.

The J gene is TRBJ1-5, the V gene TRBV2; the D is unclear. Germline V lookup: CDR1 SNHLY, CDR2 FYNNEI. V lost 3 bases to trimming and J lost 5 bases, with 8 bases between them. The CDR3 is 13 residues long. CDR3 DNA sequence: TGTGCCAGCAGTGAGCGAGGTTATCAGCCCCAGCATTTT. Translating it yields CASSERGYQPQHF.

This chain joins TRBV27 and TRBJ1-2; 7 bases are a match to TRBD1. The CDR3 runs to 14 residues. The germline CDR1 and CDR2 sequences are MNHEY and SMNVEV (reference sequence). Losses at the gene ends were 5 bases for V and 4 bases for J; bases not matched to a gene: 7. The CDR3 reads CASSPQGYGYGYTF. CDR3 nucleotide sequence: TGTGCCAGCAGTCCACAGGGGTATGGCTATGGCTACACCTTC.

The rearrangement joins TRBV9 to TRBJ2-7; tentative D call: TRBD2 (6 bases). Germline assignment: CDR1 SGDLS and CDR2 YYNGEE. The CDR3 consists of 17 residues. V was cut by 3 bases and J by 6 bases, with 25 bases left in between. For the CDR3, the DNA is TGTGCCAGCAGCGCCGGGGCCGGGAGCGGTCCATCGGGCGAGCAGTACTTC. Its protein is CASSAGAGSGPSGEQYF.

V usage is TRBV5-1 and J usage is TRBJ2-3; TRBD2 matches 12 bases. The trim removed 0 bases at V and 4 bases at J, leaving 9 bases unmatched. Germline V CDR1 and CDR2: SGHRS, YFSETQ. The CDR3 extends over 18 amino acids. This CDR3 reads CASSLETSGGHGADTQYF. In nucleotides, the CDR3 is TGCGCCAGCAGCTTGGAGACTAGCGGGGGCCACGGGGCAGATACGCAGTATTTT.

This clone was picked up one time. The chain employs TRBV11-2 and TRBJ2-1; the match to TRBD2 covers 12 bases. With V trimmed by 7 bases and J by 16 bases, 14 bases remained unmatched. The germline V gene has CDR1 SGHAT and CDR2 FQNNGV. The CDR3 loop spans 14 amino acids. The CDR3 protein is CASTSRASGRVVFF. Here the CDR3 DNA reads TGTGCCAGCACCTCAAGGGCTAGCGGGAGGGTAGTATTCTTC.

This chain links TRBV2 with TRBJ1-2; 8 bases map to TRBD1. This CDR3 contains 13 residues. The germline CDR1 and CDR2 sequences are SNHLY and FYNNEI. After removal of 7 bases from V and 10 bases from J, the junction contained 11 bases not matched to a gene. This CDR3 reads CASTDRVKRFYTF. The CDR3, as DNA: TGTGCCAGCACGGACAGGGTTAAACGTTTCTACACCTTC.

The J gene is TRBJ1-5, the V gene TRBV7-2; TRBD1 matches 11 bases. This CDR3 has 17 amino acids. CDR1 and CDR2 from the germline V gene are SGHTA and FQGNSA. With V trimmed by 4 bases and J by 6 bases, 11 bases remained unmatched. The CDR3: CASSSAGGTGGGQPQHF. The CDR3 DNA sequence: TGTGCCAGCAGCTCCGCCGGGGGGACAGGGGGAGGTCAGCCCCAGCATTTT.

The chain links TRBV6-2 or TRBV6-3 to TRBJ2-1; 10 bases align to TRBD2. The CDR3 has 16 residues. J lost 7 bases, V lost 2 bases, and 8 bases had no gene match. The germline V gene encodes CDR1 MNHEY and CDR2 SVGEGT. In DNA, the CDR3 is TGTGCCAGCAGTTACAAAGCGGGGGGGCGGGTGAATGAGCAGTTCTTC. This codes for CASSYKAGGRVNEQFF.

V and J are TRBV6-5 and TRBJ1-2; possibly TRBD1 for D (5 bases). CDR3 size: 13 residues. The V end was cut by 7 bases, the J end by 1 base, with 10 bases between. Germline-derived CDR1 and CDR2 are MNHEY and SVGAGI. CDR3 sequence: CASTEDSNYGYTF. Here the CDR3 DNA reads TGTGCCAGCACAGAAGACAGTAACTATGGCTACACCTTC.

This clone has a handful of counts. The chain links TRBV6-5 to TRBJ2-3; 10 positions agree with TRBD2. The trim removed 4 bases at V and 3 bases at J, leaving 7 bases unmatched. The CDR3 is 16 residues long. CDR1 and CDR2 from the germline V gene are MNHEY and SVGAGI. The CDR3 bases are TGTGCCAGCAGTTCAGCGGGAGGGTTGTTTACAGATACGCAGTATTTT. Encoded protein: CASSSAGGLFTDTQYF.

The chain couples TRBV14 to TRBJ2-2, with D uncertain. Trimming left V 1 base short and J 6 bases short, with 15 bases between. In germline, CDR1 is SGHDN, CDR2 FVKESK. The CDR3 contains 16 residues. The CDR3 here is CASSQVAPFGAGELFF. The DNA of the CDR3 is TGTGCCAGCAGCCAAGTTGCCCCCTTCGGAGCCGGGGAGCTGTTTTTT.

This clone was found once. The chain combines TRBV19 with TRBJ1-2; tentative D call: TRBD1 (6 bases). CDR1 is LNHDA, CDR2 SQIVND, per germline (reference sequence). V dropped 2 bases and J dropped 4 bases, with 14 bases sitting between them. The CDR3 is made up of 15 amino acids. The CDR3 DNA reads TGTGCCAGTAGTATACCGGGACACCATAGCTATGGCTACACCTTC. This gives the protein CASSIPGHHSYGYTF.

As DNA, the CDR3 is TGTGCCAGCAGCATACAGGGGGACAATCAGCCCCAGCATTTT. This codes for CASSIQGDNQPQHF. The chain employs TRBV7-2 and TRBJ1-5, with 8 positions matching TRBD1. Trimming took 5 bases from V and 3 from J; bases not matched to a gene: 3. The CDR3 runs 14 residues. From germline, CDR1 is SGHTA and CDR2 FQGNSA.

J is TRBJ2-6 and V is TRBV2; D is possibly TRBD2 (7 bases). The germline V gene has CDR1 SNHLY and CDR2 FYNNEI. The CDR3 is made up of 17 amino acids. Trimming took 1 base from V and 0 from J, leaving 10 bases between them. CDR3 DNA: TGTGCCAGCAGTGAAGGCGGGGGCTACTCTGGGGCCAACGTCCTGACTTTC. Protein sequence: CASSEGGGYSGANVLTF.

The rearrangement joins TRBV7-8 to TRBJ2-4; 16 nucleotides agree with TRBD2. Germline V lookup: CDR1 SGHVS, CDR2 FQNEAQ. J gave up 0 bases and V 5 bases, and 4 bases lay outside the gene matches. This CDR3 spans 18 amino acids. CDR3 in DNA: TGTGCCAGCAGCCCCGGGACTAGCGGGAGGGTAGCCAAAAACATTCAGTACTTC. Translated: CASSPGTSGRVAKNIQYF.

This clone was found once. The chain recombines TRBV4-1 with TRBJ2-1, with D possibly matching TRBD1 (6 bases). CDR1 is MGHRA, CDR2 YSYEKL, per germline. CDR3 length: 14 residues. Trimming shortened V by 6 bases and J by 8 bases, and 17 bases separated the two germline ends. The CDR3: CASRPTGTWDEQFF. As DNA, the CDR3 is TGCGCCAGCAGGCCGACCGGGACATGGGATGAGCAGTTCTTC.

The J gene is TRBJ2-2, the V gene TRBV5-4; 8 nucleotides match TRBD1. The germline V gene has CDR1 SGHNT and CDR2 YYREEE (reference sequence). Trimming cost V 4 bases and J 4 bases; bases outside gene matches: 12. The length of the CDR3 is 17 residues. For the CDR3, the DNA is TGTGCCAGCAGCCTCCCGGGGCAGGGGGCGGGCACCGGGGAGCTGTTTTTT. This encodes CASSLPGQGAGTGELFF.

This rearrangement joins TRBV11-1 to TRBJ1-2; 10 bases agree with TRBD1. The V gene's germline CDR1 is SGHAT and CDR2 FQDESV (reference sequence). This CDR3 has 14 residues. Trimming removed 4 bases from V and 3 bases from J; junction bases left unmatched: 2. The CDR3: CASSSGQGHYGYTF. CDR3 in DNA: TGTGCCAGCAGCTCGGGACAGGGGCACTATGGCTACACCTTC.